A single sample is the source of the 31 T cell receptor beta chains below, sequenced in a study of a mutant IDH1 vaccine in newly diagnosed glioma. The sample's time point: week 5, during vaccination. All doses held 300 ug of mutant IDH1 20-mer peptide, with topical imiquimod. TCRdb's table, derived via immunoSEQ multiplex PCR, lists solely in-frame clones and lacks some. The data hold 45,000 to 65,000 clones, with roughly 82% observed a single time. No cognate antigen is known for these TCRs. Sequenced here: PBMCs, sampled from a glioma patient whose treatment included an IDH1 peptide vaccine. These TCRs come from a young woman with glioma. Some clones in this sample may be carry-over from other donors' samples.

The chain couples TRBV15 to TRBJ1-2; 7 nucleotides agree with TRBD1. This CDR3 region has 16 residues. Looked up from germline, CDR1 is LNHNV and CDR2 is YYDKDF (reference sequence). V trimming: 3 bases; J trimming: 0 bases; junction bases outside the gene matches: 7. CDR3 bases: TGTGCCACCAGCAGGGGCCCCGGGACAGCTAACTATGGCTACACCTTC. It yields the protein CATSRGPGTANYGYTF.

As regards this clone: In the same sample, other DNA sequences code for this CDR3. The rearrangement joins TRBV5-1 to TRBJ2-7; TRBD2 might be the D (6 bases). The V and J ends lost 4 bases and 2 bases respectively, with 13 bases between them. This CDR3 comprises 14 residues. Germline values: CDR1 SGHRS, CDR2 YFSETQ. CDR3 loop: CASSAGLGAYEQYF. The CDR3 DNA follows: TGCGCCAGCAGCGCGGGATTGGGGGCCTACGAGCAGTACTTC.

V gene TRBV9 combines with J gene TRBJ1-4; D call uncertain. The CDR3 covers 15 residues. V lost 4 bases and J 0 bases, leaving 10 bases between the germline ends. The V gene's germline CDR1 is SGDLS and CDR2 YYNGEE. This CDR3 is CASSSRVATNEKLFF. CDR3 DNA: TGTGCCAGCAGCTCCCGAGTTGCAACTAATGAAAAACTGTTTTTT.

The V call is TRBV4-1, the J call TRBJ1-2; D is uncertain. V lost 1 base, J lost 4 bases, and 10 bases lay in between. Germline assignment: CDR1 MGHRA and CDR2 YSYEKL. The CDR3 length is 14 residues. The CDR3 sequence: CASSQVTVSYGYTF. The CDR3, as DNA: TGCGCCAGCAGCCAAGTCACGGTCTCCTATGGCTACACCTTC.

The rearrangement uses TRBV29-1 and TRBJ2-1, with D unresolved. This CDR3 is 11 amino acids long. Germline CDR1 is SQVTM and CDR2 is ANQGSEA. V was trimmed by 3 bases and J by 4 bases, leaving 4 bases between them. The DNA of the CDR3 is TGCAGCGTTGACCTATACAATGAGCAGTTCTTC. Its translation is CSVDLYNEQFF.

The chain uses TRBV27 and TRBJ2-7; tentatively, D is TRBD1 or TRBD2 (6 bases each). Germline V gene lookup returns CDR1 MNHEY and CDR2 SMNVEV (reference sequence). The CDR3 is 15 residues long. Between the trimmed V and J ends, which lost 5 bases and 6 bases, there was a span of 20 bases. CDR3 residues: CASSPLQEGGIEQYF. CDR3 coding DNA: TGTGCCAGCAGTCCACTCCAGGAGGGGGGTATCGAGCAGTACTTC.

In its sample, this clone was seen a few times. An end of the junction does not agree with germline; a read error may underlie this. The rearrangement links TRBV11-2 to TRBJ2-2; D is perhaps TRBD1 or TRBD2 (6 bases each). The CDR3 contains 18 residues. Germline lookup yields CDR1 SGHAT and CDR2 FQNNGV. CDR3 nucleotides: TGTGCCAGCACCTTAGGGGGGCTACGCAGTTTTAACACCGGGGAGCTGTTTTTT. Its protein is CASTLGGLRSFNTGELFF.

This clone was observed once. This chain links TRBV2 with TRBJ2-7, with TRBD1 as a possible D gene (6 bases). V dropped 6 bases and J dropped 1 base, with 16 bases sitting between them. CDR3 length: 15 residues. Germline V lookup: CDR1 SNHLY, CDR2 FYNNEI. For the CDR3, the DNA is TGTGCCAGCAGCGCCGGGACATCTCCTTCCTACGAGCAGTACTTC. It is translated as CASSAGTSPSYEQYF.

The rearrangement joins TRBV14 to TRBJ1-2, with TRBD1 matching 7 bases. V trimming: 5 bases; J trimming: 4 bases; junction bases outside the gene matches: 10. The V gene's germline CDR1 is SGHDN and CDR2 FVKESK. The CDR3 is 15 residues long. The CDR3 region has the DNA TGTGCCAGCAGCGGGGTATACAGGGGAAGCTATGGCTACACCTTC. It translates to CASSGVYRGSYGYTF.

This clone has a count of ten or more. The chain couples TRBV14 to TRBJ1-1; D gene unclear. CDR1 SGHDN and CDR2 FVKESK come from the germline V gene. Trimming pared 4 bases from V and 8 bases from J, leaving 8 bases between. The length of the CDR3 is 11 residues. Here the CDR3 reads CASSRGQEAFF. The CDR3 DNA reads TGTGCCAGCAGCCGTGGCCAGGAAGCTTTCTTT.

This rearrangement joins TRBV29-1 to TRBJ2-5, with 12 bases lining up with TRBD1. With V trimmed by 7 bases and J by 5 bases, 11 bases remained unmatched. There are 15 residues in the CDR3. The germline CDR1 and CDR2 sequences are SQVTM and ANQGSEA. The DNA for the CDR3 is TGCAGCGCGGCCGCCGGGACAGGGGGCCGGGAGACCCAGTACTTC. The encoded protein is CSAAAGTGGRETQYF.

This chain connects TRBV25-1 to TRBJ1-1; 9 bases agree with TRBD1. From germline, CDR1 is MGHDK and CDR2 SYGVNS. The CDR3 sequence is 12 residues long. J gave up 9 bases and V 6 bases, and 5 bases lay outside the gene matches. CDR3 bases: TGTGCCAGCAGCTCAGGACAGGGGAAAGCTTTCTTT. This codes for CASSSGQGKAFF.

Within the sample, this clone is medium-sized. The chain couples TRBV7-9 to TRBJ2-2; maybe TRBD1 (6 bases). CDR1 is SEHNR, CDR2 FQNEAQ, per germline (reference sequence). V was cut by 7 bases and J by 5 bases, with 14 bases left in between. The CDR3 runs 14 residues. The CDR3 region is CASTPPGATGELFF. CDR3 coding DNA: TGTGCCAGCACCCCCCCAGGGGCTACCGGGGAGCTGTTTTTT.

This clone was observed a few times. The gene calls are TRBV30 and TRBJ2-7, with D uncertain. CDR1 and CDR2 (germline): GTSNPN, SVGIG (reference sequence). The V end was cut by 3 bases, the J end by 4 bases, with 10 bases between. The CDR3 runs 12 residues. The CDR3 nucleotides read TGTGCCTGGAGCCTGACTGTGTACGAGCAGTACTTC. Translated, it gives CAWSLTVYEQYF.

The rearrangement joins TRBV30 to TRBJ1-4; D remains ambiguous. The V and J ends lost 0 bases and 7 bases respectively, with 12 bases between them. Germline V CDR1 and CDR2: GTSNPN, SVGIG (reference sequence). The CDR3 loop spans 14 amino acids. The CDR3 bases are TGTGCCTGGAGTGTTGGCAGGAAAGGTGAAAAACTGTTTTTT. Translating gives CAWSVGRKGEKLFF.

The gene calls are TRBV7-6 and TRBJ2-7; the match to TRBD2 covers 7 bases. This CDR3 spans 15 amino acids. Per the germline V gene, CDR1 is SGHVS and CDR2 is FNYEAQ. The trim removed 4 bases at V and 3 bases at J, leaving 9 bases unmatched. CDR3 sequence reads: CASSSGGGISYEQYF. The CDR3 DNA reads as TGTGCCAGCAGCTCGGGGGGAGGGATTAGCTACGAGCAGTACTTC.

The chain links TRBV19 to TRBJ2-2; D is uncertain. CDR1 LNHDA and CDR2 SQIVND come from the germline V gene (reference sequence). This CDR3 is built from 11 residues. V lost 6 bases to trimming and J lost 6 bases, with 5 bases between them. CDR3 residues: CASRNPGELFF. Here the CDR3 DNA reads TGTGCCAGTAGAAATCCCGGGGAGCTGTTTTTT.

This clone was picked up one time. Written as DNA, the CDR3 is TGTGCCAGCGAAGGGACGGCGTCTGGCTACACCTTC. Translated: CASEGTASGYTF. The genes are TRBV6-6 and TRBJ1-2; D is perhaps TRBD1 (5 bases). V dropped 8 bases and J dropped 7 bases, with 14 bases sitting between them. Germline V gene data show CDR1 as MNHNY and CDR2 as SVGAGI (reference sequence). This CDR3 contains 12 residues.

This chain joins TRBV5-6 and TRBJ2-5; D not certain. CDR1 SGHDT and CDR2 YYEEEE come from the germline V gene. V lost 4 bases and J 5 bases, leaving 15 bases between the germline ends. The CDR3 has 14 amino acids. This chain's CDR3 is CASSTSGPGETQYF. CDR3 sequence (DNA): TGTGCCAGCAGCACCTCGGGCCCTGGGGAGACCCAGTACTTC.

CDR3 in amino acids: CASSDKASGKTDTQYF. CDR3 DNA sequence: TGTGCCAGCAGTGACAAGGCTAGCGGGAAAACAGATACGCAGTATTTT. This chain uses TRBV25-1 with TRBJ2-3; TRBD2 matches at 9 bases. V lost 3 bases and J lost 3; bases outside the gene matches: 7. Germline CDR1 and CDR2: MGHDK and SYGVNS. There are 16 residues in the CDR3.

This chain links TRBV5-1 with TRBJ2-5; 8 positions agree with TRBD2. CDR1 is SGHRS, CDR2 YFSETQ, per germline. The CDR3 runs 14 residues. Germline trimming cut 7 bases from V and 5 bases from J; bases unmatched to any gene: 10. In DNA form, the CDR3 reads TGCGCCAGCGTTCAACGGGGGGGCGGTGAGACCCAGTACTTC. Encoded protein: CASVQRGGGETQYF.

The V gene is TRBV5-4, the J gene TRBJ1-2; 8 bases match TRBD1. This CDR3 spans 13 amino acids. Losses at the gene ends were 5 bases for V and 6 bases for J; bases not matched to a gene: 6. The germline gives CDR1 SGHNT, CDR2 YYREEE (reference sequence). The CDR3 sequence: CASRPDRVDGYTF. The CDR3 DNA follows: TGTGCCAGCAGACCGGACAGGGTCGATGGCTACACCTTC.

V and J are TRBV5-1 and TRBJ2-1; 9 bases align to TRBD1. The CDR3 is 15 amino acids. The trim removed 0 bases at V and 6 bases at J, leaving 4 bases unmatched. From germline, CDR1 is SGHRS and CDR2 YFSETQ. Here the CDR3 reads CASSLGDRDSNEQFF. The DNA for the CDR3 is TGCGCCAGCAGCTTGGGGGACAGGGACAGCAATGAGCAGTTCTTC.

This clone was counted a few times. CDR3 amino acids: CAWSARGPNTEAFF. DNA for the CDR3: TGTGCCTGGAGCGCTAGGGGGCCGAACACTGAAGCTTTCTTT. The chain recombines TRBV30 with TRBJ1-1; 7 bases are a match to TRBD1. Looked up from germline, CDR1 is GTSNPN and CDR2 is SVGIG (reference sequence). The CDR3 has 14 residues. J lost 1 base, V lost 3 bases, and 5 bases had no gene match.

The chain employs TRBV4-1 and TRBJ1-1; TRBD1 matches 7 bases. The V gene's germline CDR1 is MGHRA and CDR2 YSYEKL. V shed 3 bases, J shed 1 base, and the junction held 2 bases outside the gene matches. This CDR3 comprises 14 residues. As DNA, the CDR3 is TGCGCCAGCAGCCAGCGGGACAGGAACACTGAAGCTTTCTTT. Translating it yields CASSQRDRNTEAFF.

This chain connects TRBV18 to TRBJ2-7, with no clear D. CDR1 and CDR2 from the germline V gene are KGHSH and LQKENI. This CDR3 comprises 12 residues. Trimming left V 6 bases short and J 2 bases short, with 8 bases between. The CDR3 here is CASSGTAYEQYF. The CDR3 bases are TGTGCCAGCTCGGGAACCGCCTACGAGCAGTACTTC.

The chain is built from TRBV19 and TRBJ1-4, with TRBD1 matching over 8 bases. Losses at the gene ends were 6 bases for V and 4 bases for J; bases not matched to a gene: 10. CDR1 is LNHDA and CDR2 is SQIVND in the germline V gene (reference sequence). The CDR3 is 16 residues long. The CDR3: CASSKQGASVNEKLFF. The CDR3 nucleotides read TGTGCCAGTAGCAAGCAGGGGGCTAGTGTTAATGAAAAACTGTTTTTT. Drawing the rest from reference TRBV19 and TRBJ1-4, the complete variable domain is DGGITQSPKYLFRKEGQNVTLSCEQNLNHDAMYWYRQDPGQGLRLIYYSQIVNDFQKGDIAEGYSVSREKKESFPLTVTSAQKNPTAFYLCASSKQGASVNEKLFFGSGTQLSVL.

The chain has TRBV5-4 and TRBJ2-1; D not resolved. This CDR3 comprises 11 residues. Germline-derived CDR1 and CDR2 are SGHNT and YYREEE (reference sequence). The ends were cut back, 2 bases at V and 8 bases at J, with 5 bases in the middle. Written as DNA, the CDR3 is TGTGCCAGCAGCTTAGGTTATGAGCAGTTCTTC. Protein: CASSLGYEQFF.

The chain carries TRBV6-1 and TRBJ1-2; D is ambiguous. Looked up from germline, CDR1 is MNHNS and CDR2 is SASEGT. Trimming removed 7 bases at V and 0 bases at J, with 6 bases between. This CDR3 is built from 12 residues. The CDR3 spells CASKEANYGYTF. CDR3 nucleotide sequence: TGTGCCAGCAAAGAAGCTAACTATGGCTACACCTTC.

The chain links TRBV7-9 to TRBJ1-4, with D tentatively TRBD1 (6 bases). Trimming took off 5 bases at V and 4 bases at J, with 11 bases between the two ends. The CDR3 spans 14 residues. The germline V gene encodes CDR1 SEHNR and CDR2 FQNEAQ (reference sequence). The CDR3 sequence: CASSGGQLNEKLFF. The DNA of the CDR3 is TGTGCCAGCAGCGGGGGGCAGCTTAATGAAAAACTGTTTTTT.

This chain connects TRBV5-1 to TRBJ1-1; a possible D gene is TRBD1 (5 bases). Germline V gene sequence: CDR1 SGHRS, CDR2 YFSETQ. The V and J ends lost 0 bases and 5 bases respectively, with 14 bases between them. The CDR3 spans 15 residues. Here the CDR3 reads CASSLARGGTTEAFF. The CDR3 nucleotides read TGCGCCAGCAGCTTGGCCCGGGGGGGGACGACTGAAGCTTTCTTT. The whole variable domain, filled in from reference TRBV5-1 and TRBJ1-1, reads KAGVTQTPRYLIKTRGQQVTLSCSPISGHRSVSWYQQTPGQGLQFLFEYFSETQRNKGNFPGRFSGRQFSNSRSEMNVSTLELGDSALYLCASSLARGGTTEAFFGQGTRLTVV.